This T cell receptor beta chain was captured in a study of blood T cell repertoires in COVID-19. Looked up from germline, CDR1 is SGHRS and CDR2 is YFSETQ. V shed 2 bases and J 7 bases; nucleotides not matched to a gene: 13. This CDR3 contains 16 residues. Enrolled through a virtual design, the participants were between 18 and 89 years of age and came from under 25 US areas. Cohort placement rested on clinical history that participants reported themselves. For recovered donors of Cohort 3, there were two negative PCRs, clearance, or symptom resolution. In the original workflow: Reference gene primer amplification yielded estimated nucleated cell counts. Method: immunoSEQ multiplex PCR; TCRdb's copy keeps in-frame clones and lacks some. V and J calls and clone size come straight from that table; D and trimming were deduced from the DNA. The table includes around 230,000 clones, about 88% detected once.

V and J are TRBV5-1 and TRBJ2-5, with 8 bases matching TRBD2. The sample was PBMCs or T cells enriched from blood (not recorded which). This clonotype originated in a woman aged 25 to 39 who had recovered from COVID-19. CDR3 sequence reads: CASSFWAGGSGGTQYF. CDR3 bases: TGCGCCAGCAGCTTTTGGGCGGGGGGCTCCGGAGGGACCCAGTACTTC.